The T cell receptor beta chain described here comes from a study of PD-L1 blockade in urothelial cancer. About the research overall: The median number of T cells present in blood samples was fewer than 150,000.

TCRdb's table, derived via immunoSEQ multiplex PCR, lists solely in-frame clones and lacks some. This table has 75,000 to 90,000 clones, roughly 87% appearing once. Disease in patients was locally advanced or metastatic urothelial carcinoma. This sequence originates from a man aged 65 to 79 with urothelial cancer. The sample was PBMCs, taken around atezolizumab (anti-PD-L1) treatment.

CDR3: CASSTPGVPGELFF. CDR3 DNA: TGTGCCAGCAGCACCCCAGGGGTCCCCGGGGAGCTGTTTTTT. The rearrangement uses TRBV5-8 and TRBJ2-2; D might be TRBD1 (6 bases). Germline lookup yields CDR1 SGHTS and CDR2 YDEGEE. Trimming left V 4 bases short and J 6 bases short, with 13 bases between. The CDR3 totals 14 residues.